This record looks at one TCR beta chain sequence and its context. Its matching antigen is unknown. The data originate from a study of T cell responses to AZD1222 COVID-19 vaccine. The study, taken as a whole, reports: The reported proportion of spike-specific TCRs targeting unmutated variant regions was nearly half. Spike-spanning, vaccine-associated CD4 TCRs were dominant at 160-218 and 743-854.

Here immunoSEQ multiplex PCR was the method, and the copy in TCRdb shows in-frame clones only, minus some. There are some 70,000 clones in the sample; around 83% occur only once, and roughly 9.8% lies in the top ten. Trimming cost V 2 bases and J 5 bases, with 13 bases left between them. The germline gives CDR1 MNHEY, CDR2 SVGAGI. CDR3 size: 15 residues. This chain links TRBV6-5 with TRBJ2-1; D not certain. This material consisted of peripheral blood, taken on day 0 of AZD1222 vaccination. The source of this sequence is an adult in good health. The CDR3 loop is CASSYGPYRDNEQFF. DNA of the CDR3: TGTGCCAGCAGTTACGGCCCCTATCGGGACAATGAGCAGTTCTTC.